The 8 T cell receptor beta chains below come from one sample, sequenced in a study of blood T cell repertoires in COVID-19. Sequencing was performed with immunoSEQ multiplex PCR; in TCRdb, only in-frame clones are kept and a portion is missing. The sample shows about 150,000 clones, around 89% of them seen only once. The sequencing input was peripheral blood. The origin of the receptors is a human donor with COVID-19, enrolled during active disease. The donor label of this sample is uncertain.

This rearrangement joins TRBV3-1 (or the pseudogene TRBV3-2) to TRBJ2-7, with D perhaps TRBD2 (7 bases). Germline V lookup: CDR1 LGHDT, CDR2 YNNKEL (reference sequence). CDR3 size: 13 residues. The V end lost 3 bases, the J end lost 5 bases, and 11 bases lay between the germline ends. The CDR3 sequence is CASSHLGGDEQYF. The CDR3 DNA follows: TGTGCCAGCAGCCACTTAGGGGGGGACGAGCAGTACTTC.

V is TRBV5-4 and J is TRBJ2-2; TRBD2 agrees at 10 bases. The trim removed 3 bases at V and 4 bases at J, leaving 9 bases unmatched. The CDR3 runs 17 residues. CDR1 SGHNT and CDR2 YYREEE come from the germline V gene (reference sequence). The DNA of the CDR3 is TGTGCCAGCAGCTCCCCCGCAGCGGGGGGGCGCACCGGGGAGCTGTTTTTT. It is translated as CASSSPAAGGRTGELFF. The full variable domain, its missing parts supplied by reference TRBV5-4 and TRBJ2-2, is ETGVTQSPTHLIKTRGQQVTLRCSSQSGHNTVSWYQQALGQGPQFIFQYYREEENGRGNFPPRFSGLQFPNYSSELNVNALELDDSALYLCASSSPAAGGRTGELFFGEGSRLTVL.

Here the CDR3 DNA reads TGCGCCAGCAGCCCCGGTCTGGCGGGGGCCGGCGAGCAGTACTTC. This translates into CASSPGLAGAGEQYF. The V gene is TRBV5-1, the J gene TRBJ2-7, with a weak D call TRBD2 (7 bases). Germline CDR1 SGHRS, CDR2 YFSETQ. Between the trimmed V and J ends, which lost 4 bases and 6 bases, there was a span of 20 bases. The length of the CDR3 is 15 residues.

The gene calls are TRBV5-1 and TRBJ2-7; weak D call: TRBD1 (6 bases). The germline V and J ends were trimmed by 4 bases and 4 bases, with 21 bases remaining between them. Germline lookup yields CDR1 SGHRS and CDR2 YFSETQ. The CDR3 spans 16 residues. The CDR3 nucleotides read TGCGCCAGCAGCGCTTATTACAACCGGGACACATACGAGCAGTACTTC. Protein product: CASSAYYNRDTYEQYF.

The chain links TRBV19 to TRBJ1-5, with 8 bases matching TRBD1. Germline trimming cut 3 bases from V and 4 bases from J; bases unmatched to any gene: 11. The CDR3 is 17 residues long. Germline lookup yields CDR1 LNHDA and CDR2 SQIVND (reference sequence). The DNA of the CDR3 is TGTGCCAGTAGTATGATACCCCAAAGGACAGGGAATCAGCCCCAGCATTTT. The encoded protein is CASSMIPQRTGNQPQHF.

The chain uses TRBV4-1 and TRBJ2-3; D is ambiguous. The CDR3 spans 13 residues. Trimming pared 4 bases from V and 3 bases from J, leaving 8 bases between. Germline V lookup: CDR1 MGHRA, CDR2 YSYEKL. CDR3 coding DNA: TGCGCCAGCAGCCCCCGGCGGACAGATACGCAGTATTTT. It encodes CASSPRRTDTQYF.

The chain links TRBV13 to TRBJ1-6; 10 bases map to TRBD1. V lost 5 bases, J lost 6 bases, and 4 bases stayed unmatched. This CDR3 spans 15 amino acids. Per germline, CDR1 PRHDT and CDR2 FYEKMQ (reference sequence). Here the CDR3 DNA reads TGTGCCAGCAGCCCCCGGACAGGGGGTAATTCACCCCTCCACTTT. Its translation is CASSPRTGGNSPLHF.

J is TRBJ2-7 and V is TRBV24-1; 7 bases are a match to TRBD1. CDR3 size: 16 residues. The germline gives CDR1 KGHDR, CDR2 SFDVKD. V lost 4 bases and J lost 2; bases outside the gene matches: 10. This CDR3 is CATSDQSGGQAYEQYF. DNA of the CDR3: TGTGCCACCAGTGACCAATCAGGGGGTCAGGCCTACGAGCAGTACTTC.